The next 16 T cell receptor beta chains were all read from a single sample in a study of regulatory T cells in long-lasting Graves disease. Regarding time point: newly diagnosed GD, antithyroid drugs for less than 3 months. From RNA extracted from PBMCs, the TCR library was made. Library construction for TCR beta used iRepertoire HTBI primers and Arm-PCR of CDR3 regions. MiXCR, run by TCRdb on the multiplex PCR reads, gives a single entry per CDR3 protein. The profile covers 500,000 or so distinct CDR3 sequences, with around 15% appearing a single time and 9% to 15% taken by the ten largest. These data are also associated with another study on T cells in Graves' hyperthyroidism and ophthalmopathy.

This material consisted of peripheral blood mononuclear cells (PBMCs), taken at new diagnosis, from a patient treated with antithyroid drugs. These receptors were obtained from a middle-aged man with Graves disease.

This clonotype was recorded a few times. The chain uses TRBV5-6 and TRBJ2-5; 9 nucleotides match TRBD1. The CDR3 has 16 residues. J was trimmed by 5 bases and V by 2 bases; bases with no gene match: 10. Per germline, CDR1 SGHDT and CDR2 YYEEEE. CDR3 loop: CASSLKGQGILETQYF. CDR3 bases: TGTGCCAGCAGCTTAAAAGGACAGGGGATTTTGGAGACCCAGTACTTC. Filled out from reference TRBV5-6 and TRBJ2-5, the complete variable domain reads DAGVTQSPTHLIKTRGQQVTLRCSPKSGHDTVSWYQQALGQGPQFIFQYYEEEERQRGNFPDRFSGHQFPNYSSELNVNALLLGDSALYLCASSLKGQGILETQYFGPGTRLLVL.

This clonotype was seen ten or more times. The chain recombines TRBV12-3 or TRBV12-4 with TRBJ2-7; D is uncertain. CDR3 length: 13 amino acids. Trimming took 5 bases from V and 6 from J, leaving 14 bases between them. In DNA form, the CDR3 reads TGTGCCAGCAGTCCCTACAAGGACGGCGAGCAGTACTTC. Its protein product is CASSPYKDGEQYF.

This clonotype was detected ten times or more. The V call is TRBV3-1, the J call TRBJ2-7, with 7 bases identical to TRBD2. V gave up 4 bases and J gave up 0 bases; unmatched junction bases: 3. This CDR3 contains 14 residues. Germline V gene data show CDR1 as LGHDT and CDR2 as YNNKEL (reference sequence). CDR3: CASSLRDYSYEQYF. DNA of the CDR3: TGTGCCAGCAGCCTCAGGGACTACTCCTACGAGCAGTACTTC.

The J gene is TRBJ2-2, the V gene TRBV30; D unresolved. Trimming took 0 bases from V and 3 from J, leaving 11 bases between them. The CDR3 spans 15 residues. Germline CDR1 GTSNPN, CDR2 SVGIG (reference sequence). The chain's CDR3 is CAWSVAPAYTGELFF. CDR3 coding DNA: TGTGCCTGGAGTGTAGCCCCAGCTTACACCGGGGAGCTGTTTTTT.

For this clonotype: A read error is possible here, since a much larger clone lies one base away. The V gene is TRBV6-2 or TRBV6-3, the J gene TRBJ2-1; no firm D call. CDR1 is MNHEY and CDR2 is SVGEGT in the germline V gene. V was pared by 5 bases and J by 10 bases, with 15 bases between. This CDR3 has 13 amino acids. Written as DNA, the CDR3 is TGTGCCAGCAGTGCGACGGCCCCCTACGAGCAGTTCTTC. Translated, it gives CASSATAPYEQFF.

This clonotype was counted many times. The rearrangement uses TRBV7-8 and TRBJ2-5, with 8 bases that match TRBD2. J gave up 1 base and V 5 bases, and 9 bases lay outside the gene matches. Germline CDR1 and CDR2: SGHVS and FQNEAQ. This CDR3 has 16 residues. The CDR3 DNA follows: TGTGCCAGCAGCGCCGGCGGCGGGAGGACCCAAGAGACCCAGTACTTC. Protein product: CASSAGGGRTQETQYF.

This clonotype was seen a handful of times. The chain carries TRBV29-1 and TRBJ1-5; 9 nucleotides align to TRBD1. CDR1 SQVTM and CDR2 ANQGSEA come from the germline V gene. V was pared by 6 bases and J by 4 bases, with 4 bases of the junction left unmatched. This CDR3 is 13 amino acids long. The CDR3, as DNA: TGCAGCGTAGGGGACAGGGAAAATCAGCCCCAGCATTTT. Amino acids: CSVGDRENQPQHF.

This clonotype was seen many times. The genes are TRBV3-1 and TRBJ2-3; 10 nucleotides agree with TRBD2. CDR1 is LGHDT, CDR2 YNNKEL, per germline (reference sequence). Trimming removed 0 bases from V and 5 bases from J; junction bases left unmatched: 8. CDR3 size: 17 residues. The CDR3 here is CASSQESSGRARDTQYF. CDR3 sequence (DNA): TGTGCCAGCAGCCAAGAGTCGAGCGGGAGGGCCAGAGATACGCAGTATTTT.

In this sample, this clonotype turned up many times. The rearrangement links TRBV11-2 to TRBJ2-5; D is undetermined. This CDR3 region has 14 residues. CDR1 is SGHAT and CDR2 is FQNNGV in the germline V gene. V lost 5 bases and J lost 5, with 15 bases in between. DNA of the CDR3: TGTGCCAGCAGCCCCCAGGCCCTCGGGGAGACCCAGTACTTC. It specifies CASSPQALGETQYF.

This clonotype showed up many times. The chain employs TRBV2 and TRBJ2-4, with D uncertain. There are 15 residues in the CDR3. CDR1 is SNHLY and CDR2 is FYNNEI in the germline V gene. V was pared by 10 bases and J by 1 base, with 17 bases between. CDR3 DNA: TGTGCCACTTCAAGGGCTCAAGGTGCCAAAAACATTCAGTACTTC. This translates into CATSRAQGAKNIQYF.

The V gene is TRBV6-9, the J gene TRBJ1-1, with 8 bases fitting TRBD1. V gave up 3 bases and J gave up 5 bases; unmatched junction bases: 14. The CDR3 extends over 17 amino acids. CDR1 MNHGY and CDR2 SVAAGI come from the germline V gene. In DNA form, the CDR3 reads TGTGCCAGCAGTTACGGGATCCAGGGGGCTGTTGATACTGAAGCTTTCTTT. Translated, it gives CASSYGIQGAVDTEAFF.

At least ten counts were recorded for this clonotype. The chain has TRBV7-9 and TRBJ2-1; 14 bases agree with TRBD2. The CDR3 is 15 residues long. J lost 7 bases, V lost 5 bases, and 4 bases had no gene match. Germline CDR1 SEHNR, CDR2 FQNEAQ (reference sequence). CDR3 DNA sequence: TGTGCCAGCAGCAGGACTAGCGGGAGGCTTAATGAGCAGTTCTTC. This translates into CASSRTSGRLNEQFF. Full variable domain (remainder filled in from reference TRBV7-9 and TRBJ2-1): DTGVSQNPRHKITKRGQNVTFRCDPISEHNRLYWYRQTLGQGPEFLTYFQNEAQLEKSRLLSDRFSAERPKGSFSTLEIQRTEQGDSAMYLCASSRTSGRLNEQFFGPGTRLTVL.

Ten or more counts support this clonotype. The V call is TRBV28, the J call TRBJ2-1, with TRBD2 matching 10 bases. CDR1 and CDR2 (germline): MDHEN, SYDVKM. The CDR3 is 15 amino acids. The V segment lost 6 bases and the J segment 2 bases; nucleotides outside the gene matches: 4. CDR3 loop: CASRPAGGPYNEQFF. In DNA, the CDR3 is TGTGCCAGCAGGCCAGCGGGAGGGCCCTACAATGAGCAGTTCTTC.

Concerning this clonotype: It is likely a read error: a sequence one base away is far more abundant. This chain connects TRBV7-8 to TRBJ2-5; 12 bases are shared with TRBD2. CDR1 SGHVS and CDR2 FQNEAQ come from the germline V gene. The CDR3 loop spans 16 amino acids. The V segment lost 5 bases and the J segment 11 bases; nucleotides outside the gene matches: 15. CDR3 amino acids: CASSTRTSGTYNEQYF. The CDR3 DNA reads TGTGCCAGCAGCACCCGGACTAGCGGGACCTACAATGAGCAGTACTTC. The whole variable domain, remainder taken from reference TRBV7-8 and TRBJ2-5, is GAGVSQSPRYKVAKRGQDVALRCDPISGHVSLFWYQQALGQGPEFLTYFQNEAQLDKSGLPSDRFFAERPEGSVSTLKIQRTQQEDSAVYLCASSTRTSGTYNEQYFGPGTRLLVL.

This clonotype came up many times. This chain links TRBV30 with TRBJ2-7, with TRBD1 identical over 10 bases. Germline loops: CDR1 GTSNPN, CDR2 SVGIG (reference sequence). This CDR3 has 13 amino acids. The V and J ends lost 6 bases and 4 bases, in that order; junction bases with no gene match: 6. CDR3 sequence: CACRDRGRYEQYF. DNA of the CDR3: TGTGCCTGCCGGGACAGGGGAAGGTACGAGCAGTACTTC.

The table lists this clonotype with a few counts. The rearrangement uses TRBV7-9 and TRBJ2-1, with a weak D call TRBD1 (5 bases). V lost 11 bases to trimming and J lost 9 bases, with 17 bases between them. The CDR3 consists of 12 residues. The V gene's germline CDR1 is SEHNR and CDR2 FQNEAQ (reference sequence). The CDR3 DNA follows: TGTGCCGGCGGACACTATATAGGTGAGCAGTTCTTC. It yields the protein CAGGHYIGEQFF.